Shown below are 8 T cell receptor beta chains from a single sample sequenced in a study of T cells after yellow fever vaccination. TCRdb analysed the 5' RACE reads with MiXCR anew, one entry per CDR3 protein. Counted here are around 320,000 distinct CDR3 sequences, about 4.5% occurring once; the ten biggest clones make up 19%. Sequences were derived from PBMCs, sampled 15 days after the yellow fever booster vaccination. The receptor set was obtained from a man younger than 35 who received the YFV17D yellow fever vaccine.

The chain uses TRBV18 and TRBJ2-7; D is perhaps TRBD1 (5 bases). This CDR3 is 13 amino acids long. CDR1 KGHSH and CDR2 LQKENI come from the germline V gene. Trimming took off 3 bases at V and 6 bases at J, with 12 bases between the two ends. The CDR3 DNA reads TGTGCCAGCTCACCTCCAGGGAAATCCGAGCAGTACTTC. Translation gives CASSPPGKSEQYF.

The rearrangement uses TRBV5-6 and TRBJ2-3, with unresolved D. Trimming left V 0 bases short and J 5 bases short, with 13 bases between. The germline CDR1 and CDR2 sequences are SGHDT and YYEEEE. The CDR3 loop spans 15 amino acids. In DNA, the CDR3 is TGTGCCAGCAGCTTGGATCGGTGGAGCGAAGATACGCAGTATTTT. It is translated as CASSLDRWSEDTQYF.

This clonotype was detected only a few times. The rearrangement links TRBV14 to TRBJ2-2, with no clear D. Per germline, CDR1 SGHDN and CDR2 FVKESK. V gave up 1 base and J gave up 7 bases, with 13 bases separating them. The CDR3 is 15 amino acids. This CDR3 is CASSQAIQLGGELFF. The CDR3 nucleotides read TGTGCCAGCAGCCAAGCTATACAGCTCGGCGGGGAGCTGTTTTTT. Full variable domain (missing parts from reference TRBV14 and TRBJ2-2): EAGVTQFPSHSVIEKGQTVTLRCDPISGHDNLYWYRRVMGKEIKFLLHFVKESKQDESGMPNNRFLAERTGGTYSTLKVQPAELEDSGVYFCASSQAIQLGGELFFGEGSRLTVL.

V gene TRBV29-1 combines with J gene TRBJ1-1; no firm D call. From germline, CDR1 is SQVTM and CDR2 ANQGSEA. This CDR3 is built from 13 residues. V gave up 5 bases and J gave up 5 bases, with 15 bases separating them. CDR3 sequence: CSVSQRSSTEAFF. For the CDR3, the DNA is TGCAGCGTTTCCCAGCGATCGAGTACTGAAGCTTTCTTT.

The V call is TRBV11-2, the J call TRBJ2-5; 7 bases align to TRBD2. Germline values: CDR1 SGHAT, CDR2 FQNNGV. This CDR3 contains 16 residues. The trim removed 0 bases at V and 4 bases at J, leaving 8 bases unmatched. This CDR3 is CASSLESQGRAETQYF. CDR3 bases: TGTGCCAGCAGCTTAGAGTCCCAAGGGAGGGCAGAGACCCAGTACTTC. Looking up the rest from reference TRBV11-2 and TRBJ2-5 gives the full variable domain: EAGVAQSPRYKIIEKRQSVAFWCNPISGHATLYWYQQILGQGPKLLIQFQNNGVVDDSQLPKDRFSAERLKGVDSTLKIQPAKLEDSAVYLCASSLESQGRAETQYFGPGTRLLVL.

This clonotype occurred many times. The chain employs TRBV29-1 and TRBJ2-5; D unclear. The germline V and J ends were trimmed by 3 bases and 7 bases, with 15 bases remaining between them. The CDR3 loop spans 13 amino acids. From germline, CDR1 is SQVTM and CDR2 ANQGSEA. In DNA form, the CDR3 reads TGCAGCGTTGATTATATGAGTACGTGGACCCAGTACTTC. Its translation: CSVDYMSTWTQYF.

This clonotype appeared a few times. The chain combines TRBV29-1 with TRBJ1-6; the match to TRBD1 covers 10 bases. The CDR3 runs 16 residues. J lost 9 bases, V lost 8 bases, and 16 bases had no gene match. The germline gives CDR1 SQVTM, CDR2 ANQGSEA. The CDR3, as DNA: TGCAGCACAGCCCGGACAGGGGGATTTTTGGTTTCACCCCTCCACTTT. This codes for CSTARTGGFLVSPLHF.

The table lists this clonotype with many counts. V is TRBV12-3 or TRBV12-4 and J is TRBJ1-1; 7 positions agree with TRBD1. Germline trimming cut 6 bases from V and 4 bases from J; bases unmatched to any gene: 5. CDR3 length: 13 residues. This chain's CDR3 is CASRRGLSTEAFF. The CDR3 DNA reads as TGTGCCAGCAGAAGGGGGCTGAGCACTGAAGCTTTCTTT.